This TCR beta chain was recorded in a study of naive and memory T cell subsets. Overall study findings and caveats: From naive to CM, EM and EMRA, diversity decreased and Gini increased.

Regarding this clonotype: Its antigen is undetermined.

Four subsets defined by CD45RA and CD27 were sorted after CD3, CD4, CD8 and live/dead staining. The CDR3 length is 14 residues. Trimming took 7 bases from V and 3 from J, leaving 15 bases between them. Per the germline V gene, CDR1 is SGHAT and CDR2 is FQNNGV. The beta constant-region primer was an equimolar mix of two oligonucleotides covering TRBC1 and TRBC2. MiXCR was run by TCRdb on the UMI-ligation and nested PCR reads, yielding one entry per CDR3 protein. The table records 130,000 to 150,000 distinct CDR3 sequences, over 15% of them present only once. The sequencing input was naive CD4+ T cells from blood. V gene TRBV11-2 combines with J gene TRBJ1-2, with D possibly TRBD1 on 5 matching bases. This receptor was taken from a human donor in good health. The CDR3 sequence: CASTRRTGDYGYTF. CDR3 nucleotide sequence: TGTGCCAGCACCCGCAGGACGGGGGACTATGGCTACACCTTC.